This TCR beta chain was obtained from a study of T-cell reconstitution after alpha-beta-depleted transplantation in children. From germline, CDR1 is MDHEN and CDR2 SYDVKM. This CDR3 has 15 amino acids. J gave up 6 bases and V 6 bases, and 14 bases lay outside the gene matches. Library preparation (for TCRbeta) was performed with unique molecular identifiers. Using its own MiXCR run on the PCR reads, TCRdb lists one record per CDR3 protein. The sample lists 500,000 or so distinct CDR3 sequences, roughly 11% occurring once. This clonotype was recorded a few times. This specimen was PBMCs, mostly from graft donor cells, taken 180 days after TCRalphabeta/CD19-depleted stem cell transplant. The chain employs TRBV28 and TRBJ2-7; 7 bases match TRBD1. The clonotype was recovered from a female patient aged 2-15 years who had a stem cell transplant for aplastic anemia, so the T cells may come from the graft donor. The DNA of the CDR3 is TGTGCCAGCAGCAAGGGACAGATATACTCGGGCGAGCAGTACTTC. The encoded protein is CASSKGQIYSGEQYF.